One T cell receptor beta chain is described in this entry. No antigen is known for it. Trimming removed 0 bases from V and 8 bases from J, with 7 bases in between. The CDR3 covers 13 residues. CDR1 and CDR2 (germline): KGHSH, LQKENI. This sample was included in a study of blood T cells in healthy people across ages. Study results and limitations: Naive CD4+ cells and diversity were both higher in long-lived donors than in aged donors.

Next came a second PCR, run for roughly 6 to 11 cycles, which used a sample-barcoded 5' primer along with a J-beta primer mix. Every cDNA was tagged by a template-switch adaptor with 12 random nucleotides. TCRdb fed the 5' RACE reads into MiXCR, producing one record per CDR3 protein. The data contain approximately 600,000 distinct CDR3 sequences, about 53% of them singletons. The sample consisted of blood. The rearrangement uses TRBV18 and TRBJ1-4; D not certain. This TCR was recovered from a man in his sixties in good health. CDR3 bases: TGTGCCAGCTCACCACCGTCCAGGGAAAAACTGTTTTTT. Translation: CASSPPSREKLFF.